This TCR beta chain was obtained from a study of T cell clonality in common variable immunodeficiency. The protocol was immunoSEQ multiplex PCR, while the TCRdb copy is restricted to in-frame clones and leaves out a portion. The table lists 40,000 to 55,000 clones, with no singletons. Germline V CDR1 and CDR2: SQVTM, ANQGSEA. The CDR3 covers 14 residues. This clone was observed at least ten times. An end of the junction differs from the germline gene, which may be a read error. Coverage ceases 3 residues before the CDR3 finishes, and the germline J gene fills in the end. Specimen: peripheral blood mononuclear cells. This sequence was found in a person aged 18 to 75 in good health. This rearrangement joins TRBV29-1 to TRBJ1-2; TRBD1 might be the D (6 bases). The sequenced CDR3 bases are TGCAGCGCTGAACCACTCGACAGGACCTATGGC. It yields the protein CSAEPLDRTYG. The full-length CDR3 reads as CSAEPLDRTYGYTF. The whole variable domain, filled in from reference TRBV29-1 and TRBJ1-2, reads SAVISQKPSRDICQRGTSLTIQCQVDSQVTMMFWYRQQPGQSLTLIATANQGSEATYESGFVIDKFPISRPNLTFSTLTVSNMSPEDSSIYLCSAEPLDRTYGYTFGSGTRLTVV.